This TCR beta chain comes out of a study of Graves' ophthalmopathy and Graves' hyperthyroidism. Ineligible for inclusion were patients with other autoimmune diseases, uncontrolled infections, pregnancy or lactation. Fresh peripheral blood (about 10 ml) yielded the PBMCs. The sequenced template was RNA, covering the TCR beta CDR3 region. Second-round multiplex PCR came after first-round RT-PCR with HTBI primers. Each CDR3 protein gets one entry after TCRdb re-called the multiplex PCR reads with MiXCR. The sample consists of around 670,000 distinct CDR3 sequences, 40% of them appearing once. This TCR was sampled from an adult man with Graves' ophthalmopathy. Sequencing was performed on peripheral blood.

DNA for the CDR3: TGTGCCAGCAGCCTCTTGGAAAACAGTAATCAGCCCCAGCATTTT. Protein sequence: CASSLLENSNQPQHF. The gene calls are TRBV25-1 and TRBJ1-5, with D unresolved. There are 15 residues in the CDR3. Trimming pared 6 bases from V and 4 bases from J, leaving 16 bases between. The germline gives CDR1 MGHDK, CDR2 SYGVNS.